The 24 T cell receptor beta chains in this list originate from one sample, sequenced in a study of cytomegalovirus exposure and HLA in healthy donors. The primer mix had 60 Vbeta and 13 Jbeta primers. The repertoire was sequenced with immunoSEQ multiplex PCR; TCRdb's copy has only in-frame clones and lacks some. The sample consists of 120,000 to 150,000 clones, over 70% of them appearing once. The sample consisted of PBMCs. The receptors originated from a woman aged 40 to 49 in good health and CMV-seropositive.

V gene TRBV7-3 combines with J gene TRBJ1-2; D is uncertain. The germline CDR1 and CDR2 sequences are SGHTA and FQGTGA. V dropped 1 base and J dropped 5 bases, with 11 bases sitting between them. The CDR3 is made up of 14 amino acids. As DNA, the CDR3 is TGTGCCAGCAGCTTAATCCCGAGAGGGTATGGCTACACCTTC. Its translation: CASSLIPRGYGYTF.

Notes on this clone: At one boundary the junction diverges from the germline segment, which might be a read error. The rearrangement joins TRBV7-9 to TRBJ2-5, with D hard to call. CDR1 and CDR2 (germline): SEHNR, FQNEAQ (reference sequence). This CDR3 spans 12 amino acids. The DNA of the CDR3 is TGTGCCAGCAGCGTAGCAGACTCCACCCAGTACTTC. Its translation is CASSVADSTQYF.

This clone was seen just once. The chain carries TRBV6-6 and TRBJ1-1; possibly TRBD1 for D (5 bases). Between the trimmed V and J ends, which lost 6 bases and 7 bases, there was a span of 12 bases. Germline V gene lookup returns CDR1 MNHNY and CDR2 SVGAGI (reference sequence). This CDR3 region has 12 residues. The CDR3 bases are TGTGCCAGCAGCTTACGACAGAGTGAAGCTTTCTTT. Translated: CASSLRQSEAFF.

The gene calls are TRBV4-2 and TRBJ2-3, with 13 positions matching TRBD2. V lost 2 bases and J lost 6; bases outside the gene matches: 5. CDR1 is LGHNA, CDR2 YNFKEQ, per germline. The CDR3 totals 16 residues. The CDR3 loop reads CASSQITSGGADTQYF. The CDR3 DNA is TGTGCCAGCAGCCAAATTACTAGCGGGGGGGCTGATACGCAGTATTTT.

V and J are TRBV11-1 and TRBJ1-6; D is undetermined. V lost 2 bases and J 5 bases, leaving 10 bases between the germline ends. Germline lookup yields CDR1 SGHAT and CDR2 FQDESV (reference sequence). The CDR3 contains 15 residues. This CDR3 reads CASSLSEIDNSPLHF. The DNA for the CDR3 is TGTGCCAGCAGCTTATCGGAGATCGATAATTCACCCCTCCACTTT.

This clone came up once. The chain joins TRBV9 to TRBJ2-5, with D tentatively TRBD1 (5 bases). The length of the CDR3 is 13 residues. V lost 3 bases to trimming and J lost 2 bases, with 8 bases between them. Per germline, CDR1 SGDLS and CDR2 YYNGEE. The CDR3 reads CASSDDSQETQYF. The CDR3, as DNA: TGTGCCAGCAGCGACGACAGTCAAGAGACCCAGTACTTC.

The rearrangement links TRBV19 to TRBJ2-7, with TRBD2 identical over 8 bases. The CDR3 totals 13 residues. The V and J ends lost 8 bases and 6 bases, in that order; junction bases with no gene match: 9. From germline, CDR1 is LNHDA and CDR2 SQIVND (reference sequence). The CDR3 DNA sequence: TGTGCCAGTGGGCCGGGACTAGGTGTCGAGCAGTACTTC. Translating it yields CASGPGLGVEQYF.

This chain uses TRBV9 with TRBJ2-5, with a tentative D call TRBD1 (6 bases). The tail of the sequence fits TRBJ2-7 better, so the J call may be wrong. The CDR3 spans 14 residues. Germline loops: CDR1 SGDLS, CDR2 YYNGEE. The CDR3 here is CASSLTPRGAEQYF. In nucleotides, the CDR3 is TGTGCCAGCAGCCTCACCCCCAGGGGAGCCGAGCAGTACTTC.

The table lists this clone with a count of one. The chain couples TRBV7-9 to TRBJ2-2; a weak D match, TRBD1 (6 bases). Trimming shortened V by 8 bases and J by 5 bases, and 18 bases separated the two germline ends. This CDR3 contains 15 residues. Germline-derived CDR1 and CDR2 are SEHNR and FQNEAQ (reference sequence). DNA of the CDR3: TGTGCCAGCTTTGGGGGCGCGGTAATAACCGGGGAGCTGTTTTTT. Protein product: CASFGGAVITGELFF.

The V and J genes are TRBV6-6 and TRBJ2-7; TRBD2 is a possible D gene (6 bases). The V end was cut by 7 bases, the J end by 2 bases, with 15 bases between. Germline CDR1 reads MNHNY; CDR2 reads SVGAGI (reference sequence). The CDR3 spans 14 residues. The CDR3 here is CASIMGGGAYEQYF. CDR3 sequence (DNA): TGTGCCAGCATCATGGGAGGTGGGGCCTACGAGCAGTACTTC.

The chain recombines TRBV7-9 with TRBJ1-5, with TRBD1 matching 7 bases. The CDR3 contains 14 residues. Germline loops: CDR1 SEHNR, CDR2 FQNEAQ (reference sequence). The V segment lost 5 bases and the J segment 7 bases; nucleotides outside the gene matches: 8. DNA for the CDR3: TGTGCCAGCAGCCCCCCGACAGGGAAACAGCCCCAGCATTTT. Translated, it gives CASSPPTGKQPQHF.

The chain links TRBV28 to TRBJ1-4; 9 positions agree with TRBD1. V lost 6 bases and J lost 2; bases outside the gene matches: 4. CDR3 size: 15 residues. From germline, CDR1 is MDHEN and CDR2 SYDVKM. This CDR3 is CASRPTGGTNEKLFF. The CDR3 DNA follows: TGTGCCAGCAGGCCGACAGGGGGTACTAATGAAAAACTGTTTTTT.

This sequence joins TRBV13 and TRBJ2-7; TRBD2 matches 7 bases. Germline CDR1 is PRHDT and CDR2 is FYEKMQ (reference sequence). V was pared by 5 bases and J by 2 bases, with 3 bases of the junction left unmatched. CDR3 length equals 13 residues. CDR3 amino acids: CASSLGLAYEQYF. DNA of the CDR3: TGTGCCAGCAGCCTCGGACTAGCCTACGAGCAGTACTTC.

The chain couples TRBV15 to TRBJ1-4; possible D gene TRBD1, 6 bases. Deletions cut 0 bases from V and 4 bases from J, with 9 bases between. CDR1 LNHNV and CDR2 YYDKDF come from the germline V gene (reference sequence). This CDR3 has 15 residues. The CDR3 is CATSRDGQNNEKLFF. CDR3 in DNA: TGTGCCACCAGCAGAGATGGACAGAATAATGAAAAACTGTTTTTT.

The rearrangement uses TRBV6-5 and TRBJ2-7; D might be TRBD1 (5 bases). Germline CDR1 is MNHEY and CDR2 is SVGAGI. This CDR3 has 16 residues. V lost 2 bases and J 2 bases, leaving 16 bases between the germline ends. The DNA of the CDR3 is TGTGCCAGCAGTTACCGTTTCGACAGAGGAGCCTACGAGCAGTACTTC. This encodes CASSYRFDRGAYEQYF.

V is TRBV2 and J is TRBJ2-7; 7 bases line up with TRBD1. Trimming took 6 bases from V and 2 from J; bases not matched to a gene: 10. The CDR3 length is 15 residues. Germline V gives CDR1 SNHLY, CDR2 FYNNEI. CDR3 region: CASSPLGQATYEQYF. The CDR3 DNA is TGTGCCAGCAGCCCTCTCGGACAGGCAACCTACGAGCAGTACTTC. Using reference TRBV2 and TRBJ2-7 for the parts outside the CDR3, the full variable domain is EPEVTQTPSHQVTQMGQEVILRCVPISNHLYFYWYRQILGQKVEFLVSFYNNEISEKSEIFDDQFSVERPDGSNFTLKIRSTKLEDSAMYFCASSPLGQATYEQYFGPGTRLTVT.

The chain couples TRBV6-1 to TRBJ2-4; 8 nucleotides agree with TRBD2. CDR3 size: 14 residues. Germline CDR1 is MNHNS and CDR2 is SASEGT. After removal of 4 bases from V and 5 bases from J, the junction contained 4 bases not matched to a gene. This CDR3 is CASSVVRGENIQYF. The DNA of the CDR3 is TGTGCCAGCAGTGTAGTGCGGGGGGAAAACATTCAGTACTTC.

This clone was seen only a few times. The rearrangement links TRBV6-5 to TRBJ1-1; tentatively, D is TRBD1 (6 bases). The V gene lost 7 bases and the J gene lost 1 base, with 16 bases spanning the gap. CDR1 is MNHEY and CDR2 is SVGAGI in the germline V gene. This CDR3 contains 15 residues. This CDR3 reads CASTRLLQGNTEAFF. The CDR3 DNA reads TGTGCCAGCACCAGACTATTACAGGGGAACACTGAAGCTTTCTTT.

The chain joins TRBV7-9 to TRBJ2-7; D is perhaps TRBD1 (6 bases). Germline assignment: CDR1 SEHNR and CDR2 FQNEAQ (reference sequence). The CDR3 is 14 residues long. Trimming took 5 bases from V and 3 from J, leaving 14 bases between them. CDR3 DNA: TGTGCCAGCAGCACAGCAGGGGTAAACTACGAGCAGTACTTC. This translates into CASSTAGVNYEQYF.

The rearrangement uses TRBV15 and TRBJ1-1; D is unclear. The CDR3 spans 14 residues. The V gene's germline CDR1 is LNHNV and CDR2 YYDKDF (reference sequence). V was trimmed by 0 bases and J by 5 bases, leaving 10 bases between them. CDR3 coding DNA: TGTGCCACCAGCAGAGATCTTCGGGTGACTGAAGCTTTCTTT. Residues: CATSRDLRVTEAFF.

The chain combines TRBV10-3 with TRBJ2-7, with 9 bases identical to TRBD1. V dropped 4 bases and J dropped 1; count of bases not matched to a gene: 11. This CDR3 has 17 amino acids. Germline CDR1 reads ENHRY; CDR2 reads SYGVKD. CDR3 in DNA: TGTGCCATCAGTGCTAGCCCGGGACAGGGAAATTCCTACGAGCAGTACTTC. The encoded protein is CAISASPGQGNSYEQYF.

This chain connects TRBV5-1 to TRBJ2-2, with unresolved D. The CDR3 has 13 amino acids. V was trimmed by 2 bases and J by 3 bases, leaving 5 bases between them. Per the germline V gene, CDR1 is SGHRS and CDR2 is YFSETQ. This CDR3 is CASSFTDTGELFF. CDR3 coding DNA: TGCGCCAGCAGCTTCACGGACACCGGGGAGCTGTTTTTT.

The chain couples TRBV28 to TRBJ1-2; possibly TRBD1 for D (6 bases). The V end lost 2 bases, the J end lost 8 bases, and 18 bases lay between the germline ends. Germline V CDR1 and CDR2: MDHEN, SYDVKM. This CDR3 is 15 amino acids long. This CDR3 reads CASSLIMQGNMGYTF. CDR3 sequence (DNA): TGTGCCAGCAGTTTAATTATGCAGGGGAATATGGGCTACACCTTC.

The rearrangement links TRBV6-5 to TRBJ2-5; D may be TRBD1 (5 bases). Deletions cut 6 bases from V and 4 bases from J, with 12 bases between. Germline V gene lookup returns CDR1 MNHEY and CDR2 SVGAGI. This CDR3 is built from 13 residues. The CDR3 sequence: CASRSTVLETQYF. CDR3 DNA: TGTGCCAGCAGGTCGACAGTTTTAGAGACCCAGTACTTC.